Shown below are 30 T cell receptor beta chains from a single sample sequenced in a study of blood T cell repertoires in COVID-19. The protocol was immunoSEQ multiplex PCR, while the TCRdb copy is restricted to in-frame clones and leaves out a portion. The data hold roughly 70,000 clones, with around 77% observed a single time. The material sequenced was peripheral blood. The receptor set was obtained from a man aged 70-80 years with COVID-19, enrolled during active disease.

CDR3 DNA: TGCGCCAGCAGTGAGGTCGGTAGTCAGCCCCAGCATTTT. Residues: CASSEVGSQPQHF. This chain links TRBV10-2 with TRBJ1-5; D gene unclear. The CDR3 runs to 13 residues. Germline CDR1 and CDR2: WSHSY and SAAADI. Trimming removed 2 bases from V and 6 bases from J, with 8 bases in between.

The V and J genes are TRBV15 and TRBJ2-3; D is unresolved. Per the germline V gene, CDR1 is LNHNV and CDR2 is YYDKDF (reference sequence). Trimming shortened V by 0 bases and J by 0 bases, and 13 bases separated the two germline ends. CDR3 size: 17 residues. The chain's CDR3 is CATSRELSRASTDTQYF. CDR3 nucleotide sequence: TGTGCCACCAGCAGAGAGTTGAGTAGAGCTAGCACAGATACGCAGTATTTT.

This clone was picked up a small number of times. The CDR3 loop reads CASWEADSPLHF. The CDR3, as DNA: TGTGCCAGCTGGGAAGCGGATTCACCCCTCCACTTT. The gene calls are TRBV28 and TRBJ1-6, with D unresolved. The CDR3 runs to 12 residues. From germline, CDR1 is MDHEN and CDR2 SYDVKM. Trimming removed 8 bases from V and 8 bases from J, with 10 bases in between.

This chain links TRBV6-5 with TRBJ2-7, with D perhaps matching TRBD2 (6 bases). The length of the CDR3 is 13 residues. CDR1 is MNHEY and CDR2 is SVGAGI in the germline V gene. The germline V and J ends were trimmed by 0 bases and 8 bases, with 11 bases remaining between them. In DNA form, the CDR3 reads TGTGCCAGCAGTTACTCCAGGGAGGTTCAGCAGTACTTC. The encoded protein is CASSYSREVQQYF.

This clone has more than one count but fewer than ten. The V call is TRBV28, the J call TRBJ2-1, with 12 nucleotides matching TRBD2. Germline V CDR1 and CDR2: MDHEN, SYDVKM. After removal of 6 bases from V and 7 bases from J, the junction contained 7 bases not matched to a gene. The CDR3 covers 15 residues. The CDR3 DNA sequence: TGTGCCAGCAGCCTAGCGGGAGGGCCCGAGAATGAGCAGTTCTTC. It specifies CASSLAGGPENEQFF. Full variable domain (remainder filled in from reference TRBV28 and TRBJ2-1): DVKVTQSSRYLVKRTGEKVFLECVQDMDHENMFWYRQDPGLGLRLIYFSYDVKMKEKGDIPEGYSVSREKKERFSLILESASTNQTSMYLCASSLAGGPENEQFFGPGTRLTVL.

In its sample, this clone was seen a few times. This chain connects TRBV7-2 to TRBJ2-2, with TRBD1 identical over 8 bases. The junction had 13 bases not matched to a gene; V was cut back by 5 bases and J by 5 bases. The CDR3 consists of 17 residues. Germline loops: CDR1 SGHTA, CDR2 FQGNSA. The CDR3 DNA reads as TGTGCCAGCAGCCCCGTTTCGGGCAGGGGGCTAACCGGGGAGCTGTTTTTT. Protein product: CASSPVSGRGLTGELFF. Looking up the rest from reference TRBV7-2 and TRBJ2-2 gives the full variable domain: GAGVSQSPSNKVTEKGKDVELRCDPISGHTALYWYRQSLGQGLEFLIYFQGNSAPDKSGLPSDRFSAERTGGSVSTLTIQRTQQEDSAVYLCASSPVSGRGLTGELFFGEGSRLTVL.

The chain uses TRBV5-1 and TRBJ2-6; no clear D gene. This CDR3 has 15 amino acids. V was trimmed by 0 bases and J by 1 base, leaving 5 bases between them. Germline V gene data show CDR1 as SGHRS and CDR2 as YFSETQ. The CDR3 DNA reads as TGCGCCAGCAGCTTGGTCCTTTCTGGGGCCAACGTCCTGACTTTC. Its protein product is CASSLVLSGANVLTF.

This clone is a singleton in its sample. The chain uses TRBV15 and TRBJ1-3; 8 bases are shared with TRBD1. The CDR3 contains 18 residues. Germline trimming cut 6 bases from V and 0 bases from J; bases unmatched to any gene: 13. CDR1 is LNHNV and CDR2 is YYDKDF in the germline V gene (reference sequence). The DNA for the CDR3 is TGTGCCACCAGTCCAGAGGACAGGGCCCTTAGCTCTGGAAACACCATATATTTT. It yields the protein CATSPEDRALSSGNTIYF.

The chain's CDR3 is CASSDTGVPAQYF. In nucleotides, the CDR3 is TGTGCCAGCAGTGACACAGGGGTTCCGGCCCAGTACTTC. The chain joins TRBV6-2 or TRBV6-3 to TRBJ2-5; 7 bases are a match to TRBD1. The CDR3 is made up of 13 amino acids. Germline CDR1 MNHEY, CDR2 SVGEGT. J gave up 9 bases and V 5 bases, and 9 bases lay outside the gene matches.

This chain's CDR3 is CASSQTSGGGTDTQYF. The CDR3, as DNA: TGCGCCAGCAGCCAAACCTCAGGGGGAGGCACAGATACGCAGTATTTT. This sequence joins TRBV4-3 and TRBJ2-3, with 7 positions matching TRBD1. Losses at the gene ends were 2 bases for V and 1 base for J; bases not matched to a gene: 6. CDR3 length equals 16 residues. CDR1 and CDR2 from the germline V gene are LGHNA and YSLEER.

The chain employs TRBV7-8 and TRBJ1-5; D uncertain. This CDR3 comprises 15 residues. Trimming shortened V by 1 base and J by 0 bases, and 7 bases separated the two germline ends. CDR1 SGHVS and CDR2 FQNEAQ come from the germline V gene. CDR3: CASSLVGNSNQPQHF. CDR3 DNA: TGTGCCAGCAGCTTAGTCGGGAATAGCAATCAGCCCCAGCATTTT.

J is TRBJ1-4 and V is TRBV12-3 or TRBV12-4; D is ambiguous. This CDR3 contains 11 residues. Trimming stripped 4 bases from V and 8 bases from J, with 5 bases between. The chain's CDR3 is CASSSLEKLFF. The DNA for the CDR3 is TGTGCCAGCAGTTCCCTCGAAAAACTGTTTTTT.

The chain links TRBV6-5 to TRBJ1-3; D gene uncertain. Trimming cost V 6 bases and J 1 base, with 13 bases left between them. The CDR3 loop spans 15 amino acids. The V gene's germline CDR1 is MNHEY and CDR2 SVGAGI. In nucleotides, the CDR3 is TGTGCCAGCAGCCTCGGGTTCGCGTCTGGAAACACCATATATTTT. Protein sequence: CASSLGFASGNTIYF.

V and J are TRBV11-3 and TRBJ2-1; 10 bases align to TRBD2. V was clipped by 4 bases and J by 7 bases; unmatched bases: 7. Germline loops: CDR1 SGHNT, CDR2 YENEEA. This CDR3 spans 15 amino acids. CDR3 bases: TGTGCCAGCAGCTCCGCTAGCGGGAGAATGAATGAGCAGTTCTTC. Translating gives CASSSASGRMNEQFF.

The CDR3 here is CASSFLLRDISNQPQHF. CDR3 bases: TGTGCCAGTAGTTTTCTTTTGAGGGATATAAGCAATCAGCCCCAGCATTTT. The V call is TRBV19, the J call TRBJ1-5; no reliable D call. Trimming removed 5 bases at V and 1 base at J, with 18 bases between. CDR3 length: 17 amino acids. The germline gives CDR1 LNHDA, CDR2 SQIVND (reference sequence).

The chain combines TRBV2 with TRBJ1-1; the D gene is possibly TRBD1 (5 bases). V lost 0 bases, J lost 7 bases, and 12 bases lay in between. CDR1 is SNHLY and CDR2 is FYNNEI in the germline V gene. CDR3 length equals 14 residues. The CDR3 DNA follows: TGTGCCAGCAGTGAAGCGCTTCAGGGAGGTGAAGCTTTCTTT. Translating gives CASSEALQGGEAFF.

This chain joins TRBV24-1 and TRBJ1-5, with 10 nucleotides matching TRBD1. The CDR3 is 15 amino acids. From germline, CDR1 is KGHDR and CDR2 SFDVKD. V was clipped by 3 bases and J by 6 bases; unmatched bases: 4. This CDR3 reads CATSDPRTGGQPQHF. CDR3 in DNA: TGTGCCACCAGTGATCCAAGGACAGGGGGTCAGCCCCAGCATTTT.

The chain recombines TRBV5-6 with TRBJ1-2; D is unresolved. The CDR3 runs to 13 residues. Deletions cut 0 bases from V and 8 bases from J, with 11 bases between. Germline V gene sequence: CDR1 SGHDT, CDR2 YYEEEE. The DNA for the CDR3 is TGTGCCAGCAGCTTGGCCGGAGGGCAGGGCTACACCTTC. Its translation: CASSLAGGQGYTF. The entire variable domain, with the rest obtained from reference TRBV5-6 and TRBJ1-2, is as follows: DAGVTQSPTHLIKTRGQQVTLRCSPKSGHDTVSWYQQALGQGPQFIFQYYEEEERQRGNFPDRFSGHQFPNYSSELNVNALLLGDSALYLCASSLAGGQGYTFGSGTRLTVV.

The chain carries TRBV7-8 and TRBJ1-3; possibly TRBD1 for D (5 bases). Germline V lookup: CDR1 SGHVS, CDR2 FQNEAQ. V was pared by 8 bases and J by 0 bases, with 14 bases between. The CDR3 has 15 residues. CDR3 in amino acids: CASQPPGNSGNTIYF. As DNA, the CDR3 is TGTGCCAGCCAGCCCCCAGGGAACTCTGGAAACACCATATATTTT.

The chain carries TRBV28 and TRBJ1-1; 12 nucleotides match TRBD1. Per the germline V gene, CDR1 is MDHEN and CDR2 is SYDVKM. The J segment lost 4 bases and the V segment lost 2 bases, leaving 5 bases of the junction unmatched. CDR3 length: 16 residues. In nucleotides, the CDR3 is TGTGCCAGCAGTTTACGGGACAGGGGGCGCTTCACTGAAGCTTTCTTT. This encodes CASSLRDRGRFTEAFF. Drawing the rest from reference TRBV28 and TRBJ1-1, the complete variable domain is DVKVTQSSRYLVKRTGEKVFLECVQDMDHENMFWYRQDPGLGLRLIYFSYDVKMKEKGDIPEGYSVSREKKERFSLILESASTNQTSMYLCASSLRDRGRFTEAFFGQGTRLTVV.

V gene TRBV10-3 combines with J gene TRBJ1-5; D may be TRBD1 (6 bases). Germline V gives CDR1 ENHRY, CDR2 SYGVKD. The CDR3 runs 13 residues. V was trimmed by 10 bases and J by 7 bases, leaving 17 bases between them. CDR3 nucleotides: TGTGCCACCCAACAGGGCTCGGGGCAGCCCCAGCATTTT. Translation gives CATQQGSGQPQHF.

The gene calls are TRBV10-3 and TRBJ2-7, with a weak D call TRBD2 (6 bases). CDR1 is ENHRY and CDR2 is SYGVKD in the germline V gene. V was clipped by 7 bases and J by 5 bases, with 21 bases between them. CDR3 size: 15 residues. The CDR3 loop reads CAIKKGRGGPNEQYF. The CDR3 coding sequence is TGTGCCATCAAAAAAGGGCGGGGTGGGCCCAACGAGCAGTACTTC.

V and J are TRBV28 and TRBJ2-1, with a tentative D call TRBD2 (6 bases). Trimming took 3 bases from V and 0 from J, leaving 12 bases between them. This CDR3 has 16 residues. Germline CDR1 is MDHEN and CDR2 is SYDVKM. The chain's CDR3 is CASSFAGRSSYNEQFF. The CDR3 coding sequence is TGTGCCAGCAGTTTTGCGGGACGTAGCTCCTACAATGAGCAGTTCTTC.

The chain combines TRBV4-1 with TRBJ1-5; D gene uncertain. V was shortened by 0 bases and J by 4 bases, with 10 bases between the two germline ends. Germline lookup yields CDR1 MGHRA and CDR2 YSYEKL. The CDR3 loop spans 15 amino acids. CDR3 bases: TGCGCCAGCAGCCAAGAGGGCCCGGGGAATCAGCCCCAGCATTTT. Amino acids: CASSQEGPGNQPQHF.

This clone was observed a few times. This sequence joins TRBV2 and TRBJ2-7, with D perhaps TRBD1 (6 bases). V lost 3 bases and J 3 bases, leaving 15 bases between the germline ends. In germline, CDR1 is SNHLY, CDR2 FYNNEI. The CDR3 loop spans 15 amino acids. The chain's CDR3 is CASSDWRGQSYEQYF. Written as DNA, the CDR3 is TGTGCCAGCAGTGATTGGCGTGGACAGAGCTACGAGCAGTACTTC.

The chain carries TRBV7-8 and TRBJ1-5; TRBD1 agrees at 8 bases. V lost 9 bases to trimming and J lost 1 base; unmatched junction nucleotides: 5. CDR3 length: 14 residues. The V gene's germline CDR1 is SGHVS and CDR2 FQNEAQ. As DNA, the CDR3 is TGTGCCAGTGAACAGGGGGTGAGCAATCAGCCCCAGCATTTT. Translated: CASEQGVSNQPQHF.

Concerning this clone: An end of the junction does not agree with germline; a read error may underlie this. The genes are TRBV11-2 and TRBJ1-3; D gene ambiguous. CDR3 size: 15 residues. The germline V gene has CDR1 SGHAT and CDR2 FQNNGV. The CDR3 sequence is CASSRSDSSGSTIYF. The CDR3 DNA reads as TGTGCCAGCAGCCGGTCCGATAGCTCTGGAAGCACCATATATTTT.

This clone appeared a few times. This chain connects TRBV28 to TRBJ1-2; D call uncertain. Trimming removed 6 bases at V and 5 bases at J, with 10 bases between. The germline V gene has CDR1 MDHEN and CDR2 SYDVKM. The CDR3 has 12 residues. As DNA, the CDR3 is TGTGCCAGCAGCCGGTCGGGGTATGGCTACACCTTC. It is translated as CASSRSGYGYTF.

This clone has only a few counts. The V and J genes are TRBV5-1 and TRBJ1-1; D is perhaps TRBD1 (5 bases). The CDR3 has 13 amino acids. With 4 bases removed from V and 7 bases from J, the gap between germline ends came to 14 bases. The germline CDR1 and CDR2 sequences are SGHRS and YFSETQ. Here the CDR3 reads CASSGGTAIEAFF. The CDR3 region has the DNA TGCGCCAGCAGCGGCGGGACGGCCATTGAAGCTTTCTTT.

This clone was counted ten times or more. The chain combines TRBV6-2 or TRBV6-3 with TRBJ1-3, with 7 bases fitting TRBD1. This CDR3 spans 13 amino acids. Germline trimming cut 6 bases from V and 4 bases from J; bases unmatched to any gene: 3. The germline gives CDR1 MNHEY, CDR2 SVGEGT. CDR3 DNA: TGTGCCAGCAGCTGGGACAGCGGAAACACCATATATTTT. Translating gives CASSWDSGNTIYF.